Described below is a single TCR beta chain sequence and its context. Its antigen specificity is not known. The cohort was made up of under 800 healthy bone marrow donors. At the time of sampling, all cohort members were nominally healthy, though unrecorded immune exposures were likely present. The donor was CMV seronegative and belonged to the group of more than 300 seronegative cohort members. A peripheral blood sample was collected from each donor, and TCR beta sequencing was performed on peripheral blood mononuclear cells. Genomic DNA extraction from the blood cell samples was performed with the Qiagen DNeasy Blood Extraction Kit. The data derive from a study of cytomegalovirus exposure and HLA in healthy donors listed by TCRdb under 2017. Regarding the complete study: In an earlier analysis of under 750 of the donors, about 270 Gb of sequence data and some 100 million unique TCR beta sequences from 150 million to 200 million T cells were reported. Approximately 310 gigabases of sequencing data and tens of millions of unique TCR sequences were included in an early release covering about 700 HLA-typed donors. Among the roughly 430 genotyped donors, under 90% belonged to the genetic ancestry cluster associated with self-reported Caucasian donors. The aim of the study was to test whether cataloging public T cell receptors could identify signatures of past pathogen exposure. The T cell repertoires of roughly 660 subjects were profiled by immunosequencing and related to cytomegalovirus serostatus. A separate validation cohort of roughly 120 different subjects was used in addition to the approximately 700-subject first cohort. The study combined high-throughput TCR immunosequencing, statistical association of individual TCRs with disease status, and machine learning to predict cytomegalovirus infection status. A later analysis re-examined previously published TCR beta repertoires from just over 650 donors and added high-resolution HLA genotyping to investigate patterns of TCR occurrence. The later analysis used no new phenotypic data to find candidate immune exposures, relying instead on TCR beta sequences and their occurrence across donors. To decide whether each TCR beta V gene segment behaved as functional or pseudogenic, an earlier analysis of several hundred of the donors relied on high-throughput TCR beta sequencing. Alongside the repertoire data, information on donor age, sex, ethnicity and CMV serostatus was compiled. In a later genetic analysis, genome-wide SNP genotypes for about 55% of the 666 donors were used, and that subset was treated as a discovery cohort. All discovery cohort repertoires had been generated using a single sequencing platform. HLA typing included class I and class II loci at four-digit resolution. Typing coverage differed by locus: A, B, C, DRB1 and DQB1 were typed in roughly 629-640 donors, DQA1 in roughly 500, DPA1 in approximately 600, and DPB1 in approximately 450. Roughly 5 DR-DQ haplotypes were handled as single units for association and clustering because linkage in the cohort was strong. On average, approximately 250,000 unique TCR beta nucleotide sequences were sequenced per donor among fewer than 500 genotyped donors of the cohort, with roughly a sixth of those sequences being non-productive.

Overall study outcomes, separate from this receptor: The study listed 150 to 200 TCR beta chains as associated with cytomegalovirus. In both the original and validation cohorts, the classifier was reported to diagnose cytomegalovirus status with high specificity and sensitivity. Three of the identified cytomegalovirus-associated TCR beta chains were confirmed in vitro to be specific for cytomegalovirus antigens. The earlier analysis of approximately 590 of the donors excluded fewer than 20 rarely observed V segments, including chromosome 9 orphons, because counts were too low. According to a later analysis, TCR association rates differed among HLA loci, with DRB1 alleles showing the most associated TCRs and HLA-C alleles showing the fewest. This cohort had only TCR beta chains sequenced, and the lack of alpha or paired-chain data limited which features could be detected. Compared with the 666-donor mean, donors in an Asian-associated ancestry cluster had fewer N-insertions in productive TCRs, according to a later genetic analysis. HLA typing was unavailable for some donors at each locus, so association tests used only the typed subset. According to a later analysis, parvovirus B19, influenza, CMV and Epstein-Barr virus appeared linked to several top co-occurrence clusters. It was suggested by the authors that the approach could potentially be generalized to other disease states and immunological phenotypes. When HLA alleles, especially DR and DQ, strongly co-occurred, TCR associations were difficult to assign to individual alleles. Broadly in line with IMGT annotations, most TCR beta V segments showed up in productive rearrangements about 87% or about 30% of the time in an earlier analysis of several hundred of the donors. A later analysis associated 16,951 TCR beta sequences with specific HLA alleles at a false discovery rate of 0.05. While some public TCRs were present in many individuals, most TCR sequences turned up only very rarely across donors. Roughly uniform sequencing depth across donors was assumed in presence/absence analyses, although this assumption may not hold. Correlated functional status among segregating V segments might be attributable to linkage disequilibrium, but an unknown experimental factor could not be ruled out. A further reported finding was that TCR beta sequences accurately predicted the HLA-A and HLA-B alleles for most subjects in the first cohort. The only immune exposure information available for the cohort was CMV serostatus. V-gene and J-gene trimming of TCR beta chains was associated with a missense DCLRE1C variant in a later genetic analysis, and the association was replicated in an independent cohort. A cluster of highly shared sequence variants was judged likely to be a technical artifact of the sequencing pipeline. Compared with equally common non-associated chains, HLA-associated TCR beta chains in a later analysis were more clonally expanded and had lower generation probabilities. Most CMV-associated TCR beta chains appeared to be HLA-restricted in a later analysis, and the HLA associations seemed to be driven largely by CMV exposure. Because the 87-base-pair reads could not distinguish some IMGT-functional V segments, including TRBV6-2 and TRBV6-3, those segments were excluded.

The library was generated by the immunoSEQ multiplex PCR assay. For the multiplex PCR, a mixture combining 60 forward primers for TCR Vbeta segments and 13 reverse primers for TCR Jbeta segments was used. A multiplex PCR assay on genomic DNA amplified the CDR3 region of rearranged TCR beta genes. Amplified TCR beta libraries were sequenced as 87-base-pair reads on the Illumina HiSeq System. Per the source publication's procedure: A later analysis tallied roughly 78 million unique TCR beta chains across the 666 repertoires, and about 12 million of those chains were shared by two or more donors. Raw reads were error-corrected and collapsed into unique sequences by a nearest-neighbor algorithm in which closely related sequences were merged to remove PCR and sequencing errors. Alignment of CDR3 sequences to IMGT reference sequences was used to assign V, D and J gene segments. Each retained sequence needed at least a six-nucleotide match to both a V gene segment and a J gene segment. A rearrangement was called productive if the CDR3 had no stop codons and remained in frame with V and J, and every other rearrangement was called non-productive. Following IMGT convention, CDR3 was defined as the stretch from the second conserved V-encoded cysteine up to the conserved J-encoded phenylalanine. In an earlier analysis of some 550 of the donors, sequences lacking an unambiguous match to a single V gene segment were excluded. In an earlier analysis of approximately 590 of the donors, V segments were called functional above 56.7% productive rearrangements and were called segregating when the between-donor standard deviation exceeded 5%. A statistical classification framework was built for diagnosing cytomegalovirus status from the catalog of TCR beta chain sequences. V and J gene assignment, in a later analysis, came from comparing TCR nucleotide sequences with IMGT/GENE-DB human TR gene sequences. In a later analysis, CDR3 sequences and most-parsimonious VDJ recombination scenarios were assigned using the TCRdist pipeline. In a later analysis, every TCR beta chain was defined by the combination of its CDR3 amino acid sequence and its V-gene family, and reads without a unique V-gene family were dropped. A later analysis removed several hundred highly shared, low-generation-probability nucleotide sequences to deal with suspected cross-contamination and a sequencing artifact. In a later analysis, a clonal expansion index was calculated for each public chain from normalized within-repertoire ranks of inferred template counts. Generation probabilities in a later analysis came from a VDJ recombination model fitted to out-of-frame rearrangements, and those results were checked against IGoR. In a later analysis, hypergeometric tests were used to score TCR-TCR, TCR-HLA and TCR-CMV co-occurrence, with a repertoire-size bias correction applied to TCR pairs. False discovery rates were estimated in a later analysis by permuting HLA or CMV assignments 20 times. In a later analysis, co-occurring TCRs were grouped using DBSCAN, and TCRdist sequence similarity was added for clustering within HLA-allele-positive subsets. Repertoires with fewer than 30,000 or more than 120,000 public chains, plus five repertoires with anomalous nucleotide sharing, were excluded from co-occurrence clustering. Imported from immuneACCESS, the table was reduced by TCRdb to in-frame sequences with V and J called. These copies leave out some clones; in studies compared against another copy, an unresolved V gene accounts for under half, and the cause of the remainder is not known. V and J calls and clone size are those listed in that table; D and trimming were worked out from the DNA. The table of this sample itemizes some 120,000 clones. Less than 3.5% of the sample comes from the top ten.

The CDR3 covers 12 residues, taking in both the cysteine and the phenylalanine. The only DNA kept is the CDR3, 36 bases in frame from the first base. The germline V gene (reference sequence) sets CDR1 to MNHNY and CDR2 to SVGAGI. V drops 8 bases and J drops 7 bases, leaving 9 bases in between. This clonotype was obtained from a man aged 25 to 40 in good health and CMV-seronegative. Recombination connected TRBV6-6 to TRBJ1-6; the D gene assignment is ambiguous. The sequencing input was PBMCs. The CDR3 reads as follows: CASGSGNSPLHF. The DNA reads as follows: TGTGCCAGCGGCTCGGGGAATTCACCCCTCCACTTT.